This T cell receptor (beta chain) was observed in a study of tumor and adjacent non-tumor tissue in lung cancer (dated by TCRdb to 2016 to 2019). Study-wide context: By cancer type, the cohort comprised eleven to twelve adenocarcinoma patients, a couple of squamous cell carcinoma patients and 1 small cell lung cancer patient. Among the roughly 15 patients, ages ranged from about 31 to 85 years, approximately ten were men and 5 were women, and disease was TNM stage I to III. A total of some 130,000,000 productive TCRbeta reads were generated by sequencing, corresponding to an average of approximately 4.3 million reads per sample. The study compared bulk TCRbeta repertoires between lung tumor tissue and matched distant non-tumor lung tissue from about 14 lung cancer patients. For each patient, one tumor sample and one normal lung sample were taken, giving thirty paired specimens that underwent TCRbeta CDR3 sequencing.

V loses 10 bases of germline sequence and J loses 0 bases, and the interval between the two ends is 25 bases. The CDR3 contains 18 residues, cysteine and phenylalanine counted. Just the 54-base CDR3 DNA is kept, in frame starting at base 1. RNA was extracted from bulk unsorted tissue and checked for quality with a NanoDrop ND-1000 and an Agilent 2100. The donors were newly diagnosed lung cancer patients admitted for thoracic surgery in China from August to November 2014 who had not received prior chemotherapy. Patients who had received previous radiotherapy or chemotherapy, or who had another concurrent cancer, were excluded from the study. Pieces of surgical tissue measuring about 1-2.1 cm3 were kept in RNAlater solution and held at -80 degrees C until needed. Worth noting for this clonotype: Its antigen target is currently unknown. Base-call qualities are not available, and no considerably larger clone is one nucleotide away.

The study at large found these results: A significantly larger cumulative share of the repertoire was made up by the top 100 clones in normal lung than in tumor tissue. With only around 16 patients in the cohort, the authors noted that larger samples and more detailed clinical data are needed. Because peripheral blood was not sequenced, blood TCRbeta repertoires in the lung cancer patients of the study were not examined. Tumor tissue showed significantly greater TCR diversity (inverse Simpson) than normal lung tissue (approximately 400 vs 170, P = 0.0075, Mann-Whitney U test). Neither the sequencing platform nor unique molecular identifiers are named or mentioned anywhere in the methods. Significantly higher TCR diversity was found in younger patients, and higher tumor TCR diversity was associated with shorter overall and disease-free survival.

Receptors were amplified or captured by multiplex PCR. This sample was sequenced with an Illumina HiSeq 2500. TCRbeta libraries were built by three rounds of nested PCR using primers (Table S4), following protocols modified from ARM-PCR. Before sequencing, PCR products of 200-500 bp were cut from the gel and purified using the QIAquick gel extraction kit. In the original analysis: Reads were cleaned using Trimmomatic, were merged into complete CDR3 sequences using FLASH, and were assigned to V(D)J germline segments using MiTCR. Clonal diversity was computed as the inverse Simpson's index with VDJtools. In-frame sequences without a premature stop codon were defined as productive reads. In-frame beta chains were kept once TCRdb had trimmed the public reads at Q25 with fastp and called clones with MiXCR. Identical CDR3 protein sequences are pooled into one entry, listed with their most common genes and DNA. The V and J calls were not made by the authors but by TCRdb's processing. The table for this sample lists around 120,000 distinct CDR3 sequences; roughly 64% of them were counted only once. In total, the top ten clones hold around 13% of the sample.

The rearranged chain carries TRBV12-3 or TRBV12-4 and TRBJ2-1, with TRBD1 perhaps the D gene, on 6 matching bases. This receptor was identified in a man younger than 45 with non-small cell lung cancer. The sequenced sample was lung tumor tissue. The encoded CDR3 is CANSYRALGRASYNEQFF. In nucleotide form, the sequence is TGTGCCAATTCTTACAGGGCTTTAGGCCGGGCCTCCTACAATGAGCAGTTCTTC.